The clone carrying this T cell receptor beta chain was seen many times. TCRdb reprocessed the 5' RACE reads with MiXCR, giving one entry per CDR3 protein. This sample carries under 150,000 distinct CDR3 sequences, 10% to 12% of them seen once, and the ten largest clones take roughly 24%. These data are taken from a study of spatial heterogeneity in lung cancer. About the research overall: There were roughly 72 donors, all of them untreated patients with early-stage non-small cell lung cancer. Within raw reads, each unique TCR and UMI combination appeared on average more than ten times. Sequencing of follow-up PBMC samples took place when they were available, at a median of around two years after resection.

Noted time point: blood at routine non-recurrence follow-up after resection. This CDR3 has 15 amino acids. The germline CDR1 and CDR2 sequences are LGHDT and YNNKEL (reference sequence). The ends were cut back, 1 base at V and 4 bases at J, with 11 bases in the middle. The sample consisted of PBMCs, taken at follow-up. The chain carries TRBV3-1 and TRBJ1-5, with D tentatively TRBD1 (6 bases). This TCR was sampled from a female donor with early-stage non-small cell lung cancer. CDR3 sequence (DNA): TGTGCCAGCAGCCAAGCAGGTAGGGGGAATCAGCCCCAGCATTTT. Translation: CASSQAGRGNQPQHF. The full variable domain, in which reference TRBV3-1 and TRBJ1-5 provide the parts outside the CDR3, is DTAVSQTPKYLVTQMGNDKSIKCEQNLGHDTMYWYKQDSKKFLKIMFSYNNKELIINETVPNRFSPKSPDKAHLNLHINSLELGDSAVYFCASSQAGRGNQPQHFGDGTRLSIL.